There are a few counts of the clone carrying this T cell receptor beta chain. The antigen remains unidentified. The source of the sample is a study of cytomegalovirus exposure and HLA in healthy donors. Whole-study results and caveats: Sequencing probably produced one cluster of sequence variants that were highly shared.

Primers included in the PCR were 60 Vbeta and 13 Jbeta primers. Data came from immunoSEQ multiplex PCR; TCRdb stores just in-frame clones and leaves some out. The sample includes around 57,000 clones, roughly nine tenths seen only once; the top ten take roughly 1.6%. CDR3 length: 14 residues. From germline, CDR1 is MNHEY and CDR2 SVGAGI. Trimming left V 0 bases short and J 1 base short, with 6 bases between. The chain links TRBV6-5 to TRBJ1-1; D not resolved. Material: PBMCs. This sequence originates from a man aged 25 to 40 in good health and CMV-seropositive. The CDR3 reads CASSYSTGNTEAFF. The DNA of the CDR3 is TGTGCCAGCAGTTACTCCACGGGGAACACTGAAGCTTTCTTT.